This T cell receptor beta chain derives from a study of follicular helper T cells after annual influenza vaccination. The table came from immunoSEQ multiplex PCR; TCRdb's copy has only in-frame clones and leaves some out. Counted here are about 14,000 clones, roughly 81% occurring once; the ten biggest clones make up about 0.27%. Sample time point: 2014-2015 season, pre-vaccination. CDR3 size: 11 residues. The germline gives CDR1 LNHDA, CDR2 SQIVND (reference sequence). This clone occurred once. One junction end disagrees with the germline gene, perhaps due to a read error. The chain employs TRBV19 and TRBJ1-2; D is unresolved. Sample: CXCR5- memory CD4+ T cells sorted from blood, taken on the day of influenza vaccination. This TCR came from an adult who received the influenza vaccine. The CDR3 bases are TGTGCCAGTAGTATCGGGCAGGCACAATACTTC. Translated: CASSIGQAQYF.